This entry lists 30 T cell receptor beta chains sequenced from one sample in a study of shared clonotypes between healthy human individuals. Sequenced by immunoSEQ multiplex PCR; TCRdb stores in-frame clones only, minus some. Here the sample spans millions of clones, around 94% being singletons. What was sequenced was naive CD4+ T cells sorted from blood. Subset: CD45RA+ positively selected. The receptors stem from a man in his late teens or twenties in good health.

As regards this clone: The identical CDR3 is also encoded by other nucleotide sequences in the sample. The gene calls are TRBV10-3 and TRBJ2-3; D unresolved. Trimming pared 0 bases from V and 6 bases from J, leaving 7 bases between. The CDR3 has 13 amino acids. The germline CDR1 and CDR2 sequences are ENHRY and SYGVKD. CDR3 nucleotide sequence: TGTGCCATCAGTGAGTCCCGGGCCGATACGCAGTATTTT. The encoded protein is CAISESRADTQYF.

As to this clone: Other nucleotide sequences in the sample specify the same CDR3. The V and J genes are TRBV11-3 and TRBJ2-2; TRBD1 matches at 11 bases. The CDR3 covers 15 residues. Germline CDR1 reads SGHNT; CDR2 reads YENEEA. The V gene end was trimmed by 3 bases and the J gene end by 3 bases; junction bases not matched to a gene: 0. CDR3 in DNA: TGTGCCAGCAGCTTGGGACAGGGGGACACCGGGGAGCTGTTTTTT. This sequence encodes CASSLGQGDTGELFF.

The CDR3 sequence: CASSESTTTTDTQYF. CDR3 DNA sequence: TGCGCCAGCAGTGAGTCCACTACTACCACAGATACGCAGTATTTT. The chain combines TRBV10-1 with TRBJ2-3; no reliable D call. CDR1 is WNHNN, CDR2 SYGVQD, per germline (reference sequence). The germline V and J ends were trimmed by 0 bases and 2 bases, with 9 bases remaining between them. CDR3 length: 15 amino acids.

This clone was seen a handful of times. The CDR3 here is CAISVGDFTEAFF. The CDR3 DNA reads TGTGCCATCAGTGTTGGGGACTTCACTGAAGCTTTCTTT. The chain carries TRBV10-3 and TRBJ1-1; a weak D match, TRBD1 (5 bases). Germline V lookup: CDR1 ENHRY, CDR2 SYGVKD. Trimming took 4 bases from V and 4 from J, leaving 10 bases between them. This CDR3 spans 13 amino acids.

The chain links TRBV5-4 to TRBJ2-1; 7 nucleotides align to TRBD2. This CDR3 comprises 16 residues. Trimming at V came to 4 bases and at J to 7 bases, leaving 14 bases not matched to a gene. The germline gives CDR1 SGHNT, CDR2 YYREEE (reference sequence). DNA for the CDR3: TGTGCCAGCAGCCGTCCGGGAGCGGGAAAGGTAAATGAGCAGTTCTTC. Its protein product is CASSRPGAGKVNEQFF.

V usage is TRBV9 and J usage is TRBJ2-3, with 10 bases fitting TRBD1. CDR1 is SGDLS, CDR2 YYNGEE, per germline. J lost 6 bases, V lost 3 bases, and 7 bases had no gene match. The CDR3 is 15 residues long. The CDR3 nucleotides read TGTGCCAGCAGCGAGGGACAGGGGTTTCGCGATACGCAGTATTTT. Its protein is CASSEGQGFRDTQYF.

The V gene is TRBV10-3, the J gene TRBJ2-1, with 7 bases fitting TRBD2. This CDR3 region has 13 residues. Germline CDR1 reads ENHRY; CDR2 reads SYGVKD. Trimming took 4 bases from V and 7 from J; bases not matched to a gene: 4. The CDR3: CAISGTSVNEQFF. CDR3 in DNA: TGTGCCATCAGTGGAACTAGCGTTAATGAGCAGTTCTTC.

J is TRBJ1-2 and V is TRBV19, with TRBD1 matching 9 bases. Losses at the gene ends were 5 bases for V and 5 bases for J; bases not matched to a gene: 12. The length of the CDR3 is 16 residues. Looked up from germline, CDR1 is LNHDA and CDR2 is SQIVND (reference sequence). The CDR3 DNA sequence: TGTGCCAGTAGTCCCTCATCCGGGACAGGGTGGTATGGCTACACCTTC. This sequence encodes CASSPSSGTGWYGYTF.

This clone was seen a handful of times. In DNA form, the CDR3 reads TGTGCCAGCAGACTCGACGGAAGCAATCAGCCCCAGCATTTT. Amino acid sequence: CASRLDGSNQPQHF. This chain connects TRBV28 to TRBJ1-5; D is undetermined. Trimming stripped 6 bases from V and 1 base from J, with 10 bases between. CDR1 is MDHEN, CDR2 SYDVKM, per germline. There are 14 residues in the CDR3.

The V gene is TRBV9, the J gene TRBJ1-6; 7 nucleotides align to TRBD1. CDR1 SGDLS and CDR2 YYNGEE come from the germline V gene. The CDR3 runs to 13 residues. J was trimmed by 10 bases and V by 3 bases; bases with no gene match: 4. The CDR3 nucleotides read TGTGCCAGCAGCGCGACAGGGAACTCACCCCTCCACTTT. Translation: CASSATGNSPLHF.

The rearrangement joins TRBV5-1 to TRBJ2-7; 11 bases are a match to TRBD2. CDR3 length: 16 amino acids. J gave up 5 bases and V 0 bases, and 7 bases lay outside the gene matches. Per germline, CDR1 SGHRS and CDR2 YFSETQ. The CDR3 spells CASSLALAGVGDEQYF. The CDR3, as DNA: TGCGCCAGCAGCTTGGCACTAGCGGGAGTCGGGGACGAGCAGTACTTC.

Notes on this clone: In the same sample, other DNA sequences code for this CDR3. The chain joins TRBV6-5 to TRBJ1-5; 7 nucleotides match TRBD1. The germline V gene has CDR1 MNHEY and CDR2 SVGAGI. The CDR3 sequence is 13 residues long. After removal of 4 bases from V and 5 bases from J, the junction contained 2 bases not matched to a gene. The CDR3 sequence is CASSSDRDQPQHF. CDR3 nucleotides: TGTGCCAGCAGTTCAGACAGGGATCAGCCCCAGCATTTT.

This clone was seen just once. The J gene is TRBJ1-1, the V gene TRBV19; 8 bases agree with TRBD1. Germline CDR1 is LNHDA and CDR2 is SQIVND (reference sequence). J was trimmed by 7 bases and V by 6 bases; bases with no gene match: 16. This CDR3 comprises 16 residues. DNA for the CDR3: TGTGCCAGTAGCCACAGAAAAACAGGGGGGGTTGATGAAGCTTTCTTT. As protein: CASSHRKTGGVDEAFF.

The chain combines TRBV18 with TRBJ1-1; no firm D call. The CDR3 is 13 residues long. V was pared by 2 bases and J by 3 bases, with 7 bases between. Germline CDR1 KGHSH, CDR2 LQKENI. The CDR3 reads CASSPITDTEAFF. CDR3 coding DNA: TGTGCCAGCTCACCAATCACGGACACTGAAGCTTTCTTT. The whole variable domain, filled in from reference TRBV18 and TRBJ1-1, reads NAGVMQNPRHLVRRRGQEARLRCSPMKGHSHVYWYRQLPEEGLKFMVYLQKENIIDESGMPKERFSAEFPKEGPSILRIQQVVRGDSAAYFCASSPITDTEAFFGQGTRLTVV.

The chain has TRBV5-6 and TRBJ2-7, with TRBD1 as a possible D gene (5 bases). CDR3 length: 15 amino acids. Germline V gives CDR1 SGHDT, CDR2 YYEEEE. The V end lost 2 bases, the J end lost 1 base, and 13 bases lay between the germline ends. CDR3 residues: CASSFWGPLSYEQYF. In nucleotides, the CDR3 is TGTGCCAGCAGCTTTTGGGGCCCTCTTTCCTACGAGCAGTACTTC.

The chain recombines TRBV5-6 with TRBJ1-1; D is unresolved. The V end lost 4 bases, the J end lost 6 bases, and 10 bases lay between the germline ends. Germline CDR1 reads SGHDT; CDR2 reads YYEEEE. This CDR3 is 12 amino acids long. Here the CDR3 reads CASSRAGSEAFF. CDR3 bases: TGTGCCAGCAGCAGGGCCGGGTCTGAAGCTTTCTTT.

V usage is TRBV4-3 and J usage is TRBJ1-4; the match to TRBD1 covers 11 bases. Germline trimming cut 3 bases from V and 8 bases from J; bases unmatched to any gene: 5. Germline V gene sequence: CDR1 LGHNA, CDR2 YSLEER. CDR3 length equals 15 residues. The CDR3 region is CASSQGQGVGEKLFF. CDR3 bases: TGCGCCAGCAGCCAGGGACAGGGGGTGGGAGAAAAACTGTTTTTT.

On this clone: This same CDR3 is encoded by further DNA sequences in the sample. The chain has TRBV5-1 and TRBJ2-1; 7 nucleotides line up with TRBD2. V gave up 0 bases and J gave up 3 bases; unmatched junction bases: 3. The CDR3 has 15 amino acids. Germline CDR1 reads SGHRS; CDR2 reads YFSETQ. The CDR3 bases are TGCGCCAGCAGCTTGGGACTAGCTGACTACAATGAGCAGTTCTTC. Its translation is CASSLGLADYNEQFF. The complete variable domain, with remaining parts taken from reference TRBV5-1 and TRBJ2-1, reads KAGVTQTPRYLIKTRGQQVTLSCSPISGHRSVSWYQQTPGQGLQFLFEYFSETQRNKGNFPGRFSGRQFSNSRSEMNVSTLELGDSALYLCASSLGLADYNEQFFGPGTRLTVL.

The V gene is TRBV4-1, the J gene TRBJ2-2; D may be TRBD1 (6 bases). V lost 1 base and J 3 bases, leaving 12 bases between the germline ends. CDR3 length: 16 residues. The germline gives CDR1 MGHRA, CDR2 YSYEKL. The CDR3 loop reads CASSQGGTQYTGELFF. CDR3 sequence (DNA): TGCGCCAGCAGCCAAGGTGGGACACAATACACCGGGGAGCTGTTTTTT.

The chain joins TRBV14 to TRBJ1-3; D remains ambiguous. CDR1 SGHDN and CDR2 FVKESK come from the germline V gene. V was pared by 3 bases and J by 1 base, with 7 bases between. The CDR3 has 14 residues. The CDR3 loop is CASSQRLSGNTIYF. The CDR3 DNA reads TGTGCCAGCAGCCAGAGGTTATCTGGAAACACCATATATTTT.

A note on this clone: This sample includes further DNA sequences coding for the same CDR3. The J gene is TRBJ1-1, the V gene TRBV11-3; D uncertain. From germline, CDR1 is SGHNT and CDR2 YENEEA. V was pared by 1 base and J by 0 bases, with 6 bases between. This CDR3 contains 14 residues. CDR3 nucleotide sequence: TGTGCCAGCAGCTTAGGTGGGGTGAACACTGAAGCTTTCTTT. Residues: CASSLGGVNTEAFF.

The chain uses TRBV2 and TRBJ1-1; 8 positions agree with TRBD1. This CDR3 has 13 amino acids. The V and J ends lost 5 bases and 6 bases, in that order; junction bases with no gene match: 5. CDR1 and CDR2 from the germline V gene are SNHLY and FYNNEI. The CDR3 DNA reads TGTGCCAGCAGTCAGGGGGCTAATTCTGAAGCTTTCTTT. Residues: CASSQGANSEAFF.

The CDR3 region has the DNA TGTGCCAGCAGTGTACTAGCGGGGAGCCACGAGCAGTACTTC. Protein sequence: CASSVLAGSHEQYF. The V call is TRBV25-1, the J call TRBJ2-7; the match to TRBD2 covers 10 bases. The CDR3 contains 14 residues. Germline CDR1 reads MGHDK; CDR2 reads SYGVNS. V lost 4 bases, J lost 5 bases, and 5 bases stayed unmatched.

This sequence joins TRBV6-6 and TRBJ2-7, with D tentatively TRBD1 (5 bases). The CDR3 has 10 residues. V was trimmed by 8 bases and J by 6 bases, leaving 8 bases between them. Germline V gene lookup returns CDR1 MNHNY and CDR2 SVGAGI (reference sequence). The CDR3 DNA follows: TGTGCCAGCGGGGCTAGCGAGCAGTACTTC. Its translation: CASGASEQYF.

V is TRBV19 and J is TRBJ2-1; 10 nucleotides agree with TRBD2. Germline CDR1 is LNHDA and CDR2 is SQIVND (reference sequence). J was trimmed by 6 bases and V by 1 base; bases with no gene match: 0. The CDR3 contains 14 residues. This CDR3 is CASSIGLAGNEQFF. CDR3 in DNA: TGTGCCAGTAGTATAGGACTAGCGGGCAATGAGCAGTTCTTC.

The chain has TRBV11-2 and TRBJ1-3; 7 bases are shared with TRBD1. The V segment lost 4 bases and the J segment 2 bases; nucleotides outside the gene matches: 5. Germline lookup yields CDR1 SGHAT and CDR2 FQNNGV. The CDR3 covers 15 residues. CDR3 nucleotide sequence: TGTGCCAGCAGCTACGGGACAGCGCCTGGAAACACCATATATTTT. This codes for CASSYGTAPGNTIYF.

CDR3 amino acids: CASSLEQGIGNQPQHF. The CDR3 DNA reads TGTGCCAGCAGTTTGGAGCAGGGCATTGGCAATCAGCCCCAGCATTTT. This sequence joins TRBV28 and TRBJ1-5, with D perhaps TRBD1 (5 bases). CDR1 is MDHEN, CDR2 SYDVKM, per germline. The V end was cut by 3 bases, the J end by 2 bases, with 14 bases between. The CDR3 has 16 residues.

The chain is built from TRBV4-1 and TRBJ2-5, with 11 bases fitting TRBD2. After removal of 1 base from V and 2 bases from J, the junction contained 9 bases not matched to a gene. Germline CDR1 is MGHRA and CDR2 is YSYEKL. The CDR3 covers 18 residues. The CDR3 protein is CASSQAELGLAAQETQYF. The CDR3 DNA sequence: TGCGCCAGCAGCCAAGCGGAACTGGGACTAGCGGCTCAAGAGACCCAGTACTTC.

The chain combines TRBV6-1 with TRBJ1-4, with a possible D match to TRBD1 (5 bases). V lost 8 bases and J lost 7, with 14 bases in between. CDR3 length equals 13 residues. Germline CDR1 MNHNS, CDR2 SASEGT. The CDR3 coding sequence is TGTGCCAGCCTGCGGGGCTTGGGTGAAAAACTGTTTTTT. This translates into CASLRGLGEKLFF.

This chain uses TRBV4-1 with TRBJ1-6; the D is unclear. V dropped 1 base and J dropped 10 bases, with 8 bases sitting between them. CDR3 length: 13 amino acids. CDR1 MGHRA and CDR2 YSYEKL come from the germline V gene. CDR3 coding DNA: TGCGCCAGCAGCCAAGCCCTCGCGTCACCCCTCCACTTT. Its protein product is CASSQALASPLHF.